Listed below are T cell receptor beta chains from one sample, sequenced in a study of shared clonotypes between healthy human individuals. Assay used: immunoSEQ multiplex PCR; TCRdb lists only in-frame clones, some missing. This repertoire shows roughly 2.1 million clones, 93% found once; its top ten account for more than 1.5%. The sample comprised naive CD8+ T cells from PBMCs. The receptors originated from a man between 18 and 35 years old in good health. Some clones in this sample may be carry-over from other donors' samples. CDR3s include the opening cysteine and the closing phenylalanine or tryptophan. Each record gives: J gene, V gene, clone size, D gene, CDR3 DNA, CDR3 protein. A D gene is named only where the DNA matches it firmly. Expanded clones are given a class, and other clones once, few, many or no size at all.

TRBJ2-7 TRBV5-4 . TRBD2 TGTGCCAGCAGCTCCCTTCGGGAGGGCCCGGGCGAGCAGTACTTC CASSSLREGPGEQYF
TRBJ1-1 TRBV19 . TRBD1 TGTGCCAGTAGAAAGAACAGGGGGGGGAACACTGAAGCTTTCTTT CASRKNRGGNTEAFF
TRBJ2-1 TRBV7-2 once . TGTGCCAGCAGGAGGACCGTGTGGGGTTACAATGAGCAGTTCTTC CASRRTVWGYNEQFF
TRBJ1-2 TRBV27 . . TGTGCCAGCAGGCCAACCGGCCAAGGGGTGGTTGGCTACACCTTC CASRPTGQGVVGYTF
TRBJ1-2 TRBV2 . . TGTGCCAGCAGTGAAGCGCTTCGTTGGGACTCAAACTATGGCTACACCTTC CASSEALRWDSNYGYTF
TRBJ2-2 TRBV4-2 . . TGTGCCAGCAGCCAACCTGACCGGGAGCTGTTTTTT CASSQPDRELFF
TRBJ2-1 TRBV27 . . TGTGCCAGCAGTTTGGGGCAGGGTCTCTACAATGAGCAGTTCTTC CASSLGQGLYNEQFF
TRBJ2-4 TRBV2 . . TGTGCCAGCAGAGGACCGGGCGAAAGGATTCAGTACTTC CASRGPGERIQYF
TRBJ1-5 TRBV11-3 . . TGTGCCAGCAGCTCCAAAATAGGGGCTACCGACGATCGCAATCAGCCCCAGCATTTT CASSSKIGATDDRNQPQHF
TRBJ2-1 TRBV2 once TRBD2 TGTGCCAGCAGTGAAGTTACTAGCGGGTCCTACAATGAGCAGTTCTTC CASSEVTSGSYNEQFF
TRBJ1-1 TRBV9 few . TGTGCCAGCAGCGTAGCTGGAAGTGTGGATAGAGCTTTCTTT CASSVAGSVDRAFF
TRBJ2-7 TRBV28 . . TGTGCCAGCAGTTTATCAGAGGGGGGTCTGGGGCAGTACTTC CASSLSEGGLGQYF
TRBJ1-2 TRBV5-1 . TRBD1 TGCGCCAGCAGCTTGGGCAGGGGGCCCTCTCTGAACTATGGCTACACCTTC CASSLGRGPSLNYGYTF
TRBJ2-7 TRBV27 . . TGTGCCAGCAGTCCCACCCTTGCCTACGAGCAGTACTTC CASSPTLAYEQYF
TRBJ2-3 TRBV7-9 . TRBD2 TGTGCCAGCAGCCCGTGGGACGGGAGGAGCACAGATACGCAGTATTTT CASSPWDGRSTDTQYF
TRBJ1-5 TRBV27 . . TGTGCCAGCAGCCTCTCATCGTATAGCAATCAGCCCCAGCATTTT CASSLSSYSNQPQHF
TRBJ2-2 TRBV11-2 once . TGTGCCAGCAGCTTAGATCTCAGGGTGGACACCGGGGAGCTGTTTTTT CASSLDLRVDTGELFF
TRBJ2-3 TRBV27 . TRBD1 TGTGCCAGCAGGGACAGGGGAATAGATACGCAGTATTTT CASRDRGIDTQYF
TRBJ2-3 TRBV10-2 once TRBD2 TGCGCCAGCAGTTCCCTAGCGGAAGACACAGATACGCAGTATTTT CASSSLAEDTDTQYF
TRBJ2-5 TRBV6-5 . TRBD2 TGTGCCAGCATGGTGGTTAGCGGGGGGAAAGAGACCCAGTACTTC CASMVVSGGKETQYF
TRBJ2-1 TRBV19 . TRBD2 TGTGCCAGTAGTAATGGACTAGCGGGAGGGCCGATTTACAATGAGCAGTTCTTC CASSNGLAGGPIYNEQFF
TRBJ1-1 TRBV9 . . TGTGCCAGCAGCGCCTCAGGGAAGCCCATAGAAGCTTTCTTT CASSASGKPIEAFF
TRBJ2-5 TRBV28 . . TGTGCCAGCATTCTAAGGAGGACCCAGTACTTC CASILRRTQYF
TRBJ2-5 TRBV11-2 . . TGTGCCAGCACCCCTGAACCAGGGGGGGCGCTCCTTCAAGAGACCCAGTACTTC CASTPEPGGALLQETQYF
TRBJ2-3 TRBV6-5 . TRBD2 TGTGCCAGCACAATAGCGGGAGGAAGCACAGATACGCAGTATTTT CASTIAGGSTDTQYF
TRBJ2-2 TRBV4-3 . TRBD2 TGCGCCAGCAGCCTGGGACTAGCGATTCTTACCGGGGAGCTGTTTTTT CASSLGLAILTGELFF
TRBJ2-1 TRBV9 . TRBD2 TGTGCCAGCAGCCTAACAGCAGAGCGGGAGGTGAGAAATGAGCAGTTCTTC CASSLTAEREVRNEQFF
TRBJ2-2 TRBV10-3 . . TGTGCCATCAGTGAACCGGGCACGAACACCGGGGAGCTGTTTTTT CAISEPGTNTGELFF
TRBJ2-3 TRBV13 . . TGTGCCAGCAGCTTAGGGTCAGCCGATACGCAGTATTTT CASSLGSADTQYF
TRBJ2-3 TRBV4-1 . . TGCGCCAGCAGCCAAGCCGCCGGGACTCGCACAGATACGCAGTATTTT CASSQAAGTRTDTQYF
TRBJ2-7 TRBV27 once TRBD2 TGTGCCAGCAGTCCGAATACTAGCGGGAGGGACGAGCAGTACTTC CASSPNTSGRDEQYF
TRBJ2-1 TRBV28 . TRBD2 TGTGCCAGCAGTTTATCGCGGGAGGTTTCGCAGCAGTTCTTC CASSLSREVSQQFF
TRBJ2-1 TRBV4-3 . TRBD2 TGCGCCAGCAGCCAGGGGACTAGCGGGAGGATAGGCGATGAGCAGTTCTTC CASSQGTSGRIGDEQFF
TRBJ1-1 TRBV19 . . TGTGCCAGTAGTATCTGGATGAACACTGAAGCTTTCTTT CASSIWMNTEAFF
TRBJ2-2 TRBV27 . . TGTGCCAGCAGACAGGACAGCTCGAACACCGGGGAGCTGTTTTTT CASRQDSSNTGELFF
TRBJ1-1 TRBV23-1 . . TGCGCCAGCAGTCAATTTGGTGAGAACACTGAAGCTTTCTTT CASSQFGENTEAFF
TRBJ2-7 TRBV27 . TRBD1 TGTGCCAGCAGCCCGACAGGGCTGAGCGAGCAGTACTTC CASSPTGLSEQYF
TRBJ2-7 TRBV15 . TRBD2 TGTGCCACCAGCGAGGGACTAGCGGCCTACGAGCAGTACTTC CATSEGLAAYEQYF
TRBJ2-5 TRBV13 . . TGTGCCAGCAGCTTAGCCTCAGGGTCAGTGGAGACCCAGTACTTC CASSLASGSVETQYF
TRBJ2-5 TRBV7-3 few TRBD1 TGTGCCAGCAGCTTCACAGGGGTGAAGGAGACCCAGTACTTC CASSFTGVKETQYF
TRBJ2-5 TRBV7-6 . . TGTGCCAGCAGCTTAGGTCCAGCGGATAAAGAGACCCAGTACTTC CASSLGPADKETQYF
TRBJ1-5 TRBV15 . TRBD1 TGTGCCACCTCCGGGACAGGGATAAGGCCAAATCAGCCCCAGCATTTT CATSGTGIRPNQPQHF
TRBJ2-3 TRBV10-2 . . TGCGCCAGCAGTGAGCCTGGGACAAGAAACACAGATACGCAGTATTTT CASSEPGTRNTDTQYF
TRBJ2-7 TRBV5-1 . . TGCGCCAGCAGCAACCGGGACACCACCTACGAGCAGTACTTC CASSNRDTTYEQYF
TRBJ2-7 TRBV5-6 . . TGTGCCAGCAGCTTGGGTGGCTACGAGCAGTACTTC CASSLGGYEQYF